This record looks at one T cell receptor (beta chain) sequence and its context. Its antigen is still unknown. J lost 0 bases, V lost 6 bases, and 7 bases had no gene match. This CDR3 region has 15 residues. Germline lookup yields CDR1 MNHNS and CDR2 SASEGT. The data belong to a study of cytomegalovirus exposure and HLA in healthy donors. Study as a whole: Within an early data release were 85 million or so unique TCRs drawn from HLA-typed donors.

Study-wide points: In a later analysis, compared with equally common non-associated chains, HLA-associated beta chains were more expanded.

It was with 60 Vbeta and 13 Jbeta primers that the PCR ran. In the study's own analysis: The count from a later analysis was some 80 million unique TCR beta chains, some 12 million of them shared. Profiling relied on immunoSEQ multiplex PCR, and the TCRdb table lists in-frame clones only, not all of them. That table gives V, J and clone size, and the DNA gave D and trimming. The sample has about 200,000 clones. The TCR originated in a woman aged 25 to 39 in good health and CMV-seropositive. J is TRBJ1-2 and V is TRBV6-1; 7 bases map to TRBD1. Sequenced input: PBMCs. CDR3 nucleotides: TGTGCCAGCAGCTTTGGACAGGTGCCTAACTATGGCTACACCTTC. It translates to CASSFGQVPNYGYTF.